This TCR beta chain was found in a study of blood T cell repertoires in COVID-19. The protocol was immunoSEQ multiplex PCR, while the TCRdb copy is restricted to in-frame clones and leaves out a portion. The profile shows about 440,000 clones, around 91% of them singletons. Adults between roughly 18 and 89 years of age took part from about two dozen US areas. Assignment of participants to cohorts was predicated upon participant-reported clinical history. The CDR3 is 15 amino acids. CDR1 is SGHAT, CDR2 FQDESV, per germline (reference sequence). The gene calls are TRBV11-1 and TRBJ1-1, with 8 positions matching TRBD1. The TCR sequence derives from a young man who had recovered from COVID-19. What was sequenced was PBMCs or T cells enriched from blood (not recorded which). The CDR3 DNA follows: TGTCCCGAGCCTGGACAGGGTGAAATGAACACTGAAGCTTTCTTT. Amino acid sequence: CPEPGQGEMNTEAFF.